The 18 T cell receptor beta chains in this list originate from one sample, sequenced in a study of PD-1 blockade in classical Hodgkin lymphoma. Profiled with immunoSEQ multiplex PCR; TCRdb holds only in-frame clones, not every one. The sample records 13,000 to 15,000 clones, less than 70% being singletons. Relapse was seen in all patients after autologous stem cell transplantation, and brentuximab vedotin exposure was variable. The sequencing used peripheral blood mononuclear cells (PBMCs), collected at baseline. Receptors originate from a human donor with classical Hodgkin lymphoma.

The chain uses TRBV2 and TRBJ2-1, with TRBD2 identical over 8 bases. Looked up from germline, CDR1 is SNHLY and CDR2 is FYNNEI. Trimming took 6 bases from V and 2 from J; bases not matched to a gene: 6. The CDR3 has 15 amino acids. The CDR3 sequence: CASSGGGKTYNEQFF. The CDR3 bases are TGTGCCAGCAGCGGGGGGGGAAAGACCTACAATGAGCAGTTCTTC.

V and J are TRBV28 and TRBJ2-3, with 7 bases lining up with TRBD2. The V gene end was trimmed by 3 bases and the J gene end by 1 base; junction bases not matched to a gene: 4. The germline V gene has CDR1 MDHEN and CDR2 SYDVKM. The CDR3 has 15 residues. The CDR3 loop reads CASSLDLAGTDTQYF. DNA of the CDR3: TGTGCCAGCAGTTTGGATCTAGCGGGCACAGATACGCAGTATTTT.

The chain carries TRBV7-9 and TRBJ1-5; D is unclear. V lost 1 base and J lost 7, with 8 bases in between. CDR3 length: 13 residues. Germline lookup yields CDR1 SEHNR and CDR2 FQNEAQ (reference sequence). For the CDR3, the DNA is TGTGCCAGCAGCTTAGGGGGTAGCCAGCCCCAGCATTTT. It specifies CASSLGGSQPQHF.

Relative to its sample, this clone is medium-sized. The chain combines TRBV11-3 with TRBJ2-2; TRBD2 might be the D (6 bases). Germline-derived CDR1 and CDR2 are SGHNT and YENEEA. Trimming took off 6 bases at V and 4 bases at J, with 6 bases between the two ends. CDR3 length equals 12 residues. This CDR3 reads CASRGGTGELFF. The CDR3 DNA follows: TGTGCCAGCAGGGGGGGCACCGGGGAGCTGTTTTTT. The entire variable domain, with the rest obtained from reference TRBV11-3 and TRBJ2-2, is as follows: EAGVVQSPRYKIIEKKQPVAFWCNPISGHNTLYWYLQNLGQGPELLIRYENEEAVDDSQLPKDRFSAERLKGVDSTLKIQPAELGDSAVYLCASRGGTGELFFGEGSRLTVL.

The chain couples TRBV19 to TRBJ1-2, with no clear D. The CDR3 runs 15 residues. V lost 5 bases and J lost 5, with 18 bases in between. Per the germline V gene, CDR1 is LNHDA and CDR2 is SQIVND (reference sequence). The CDR3 sequence is CASSAPYGGQYGYTF. The CDR3 DNA sequence: TGTGCCAGTAGTGCCCCTTATGGAGGGCAATATGGCTACACCTTC.

The chain links TRBV7-9 to TRBJ2-3, with no clear D. Germline loops: CDR1 SEHNR, CDR2 FQNEAQ (reference sequence). CDR3 size: 15 residues. Trimming left V 2 bases short and J 0 bases short, with 9 bases between. CDR3 amino acids: CASSLYLGSTDTQYF. DNA of the CDR3: TGTGCCAGCAGCTTATACTTAGGAAGCACAGATACGCAGTATTTT. The full variable domain, rest sourced from reference TRBV7-9 and TRBJ2-3, is DTGVSQNPRHKITKRGQNVTFRCDPISEHNRLYWYRQTLGQGPEFLTYFQNEAQLEKSRLLSDRFSAERPKGSFSTLEIQRTEQGDSAMYLCASSLYLGSTDTQYFGPGTRLTVL.

Note on this clone: The same CDR3 arises from other DNA sequences in this sample as well. The V gene is TRBV9, the J gene TRBJ2-7, with D unresolved. The CDR3 has 13 residues. Trimming took 0 bases from V and 2 from J, leaving 6 bases between them. The germline V gene encodes CDR1 SGDLS and CDR2 YYNGEE. The CDR3 spells CASSVGDTYEQYF. The CDR3 coding sequence is TGTGCCAGCAGCGTAGGAGACACCTACGAGCAGTACTTC.

This clone is a singleton in its sample. J is TRBJ2-1 and V is TRBV5-1, with 11 bases aligning to TRBD1. The CDR3 runs to 19 residues. The germline gives CDR1 SGHRS, CDR2 YFSETQ. The V and J ends lost 0 bases and 0 bases, in that order; junction bases with no gene match: 8. CDR3 DNA sequence: TGCGCCAGCAGCTTGGGGACAGGGGGCTCGATGAGCTCCTACAATGAGCAGTTCTTC. Protein product: CASSLGTGGSMSSYNEQFF.

This clone came up a few times. The chain has TRBV2 and TRBJ1-3; 7 bases are a match to TRBD1. There are 15 residues in the CDR3. The V gene end was trimmed by 6 bases and the J gene end by 1 base; junction bases not matched to a gene: 6. The germline V gene encodes CDR1 SNHLY and CDR2 FYNNEI. The CDR3 spells CASRETGNSGNTIYF. The CDR3 DNA reads as TGTGCCAGCAGGGAGACAGGGAATTCTGGAAACACCATATATTTT.

The chain employs TRBV27 and TRBJ1-1; the match to TRBD1 covers 7 bases. This CDR3 contains 15 residues. Trimming took 6 bases from V and 1 from J; bases not matched to a gene: 8. The germline V gene has CDR1 MNHEY and CDR2 SMNVEV (reference sequence). The CDR3 sequence is CASSPLGTANTEAFF. Here the CDR3 DNA reads TGTGCCAGCAGCCCCCTAGGGACAGCGAACACTGAAGCTTTCTTT.

The J gene is TRBJ1-4, the V gene TRBV28, with D perhaps TRBD1 (5 bases). This CDR3 is 14 amino acids long. Germline values: CDR1 MDHEN, CDR2 SYDVKM. The germline V and J ends were trimmed by 7 bases and 0 bases, with 9 bases remaining between them. This CDR3 reads CASTGDATNEKLFF. CDR3 DNA sequence: TGTGCCAGCACTGGGGACGCAACTAATGAAAAACTGTTTTTT.

This chain joins TRBV14 and TRBJ2-3, with TRBD2 identical over 8 bases. The V gene's germline CDR1 is SGHDN and CDR2 FVKESK. The J segment lost 6 bases and the V segment lost 0 bases, leaving 5 bases of the junction unmatched. The CDR3 contains 15 residues. The CDR3 coding sequence is TGTGCCAGCAGCCAAGATAGCGGGGCCACTGATACGCAGTATTTT. Translated: CASSQDSGATDTQYF.

The chain joins TRBV5-1 to TRBJ2-1, with TRBD2 matching over 10 bases. J was trimmed by 4 bases and V by 4 bases; bases with no gene match: 5. Looked up from germline, CDR1 is SGHRS and CDR2 is YFSETQ. The CDR3 spans 15 residues. The chain's CDR3 is CASSLTSGPYNEQFF. CDR3 bases: TGCGCCAGCAGCCTGACTAGCGGGCCATACAATGAGCAGTTCTTC.

In this sample, this clone is medium-sized (0.01 to 0.1%). This rearrangement joins TRBV29-1 to TRBJ2-2; the D gene is possibly TRBD2 (6 bases). Trimming cost V 3 bases and J 7 bases, with 12 bases left between them. This CDR3 spans 13 amino acids. Germline CDR1 is SQVTM and CDR2 is ANQGSEA. The DNA of the CDR3 is TGCAGCGTTGATGCTGGGGGGATCGGGGAGCTGTTTTTT. As protein: CSVDAGGIGELFF.

The V call is TRBV9, the J call TRBJ2-7; possible D gene TRBD2, 6 bases. V was clipped by 0 bases and J by 6 bases, with 22 bases between them. This CDR3 spans 17 amino acids. CDR1 is SGDLS and CDR2 is YYNGEE in the germline V gene. The CDR3 region has the DNA TGTGCCAGCAGCGTAGACCCCCGGGCGGGATCATCCGGCGAGCAGTACTTC. Residues: CASSVDPRAGSSGEQYF.

The rearrangement joins TRBV28 to TRBJ2-7; a possible D gene is TRBD2 (5 bases). The germline V and J ends were trimmed by 5 bases and 0 bases, with 17 bases remaining between them. The V gene's germline CDR1 is MDHEN and CDR2 SYDVKM. CDR3 size: 16 residues. DNA for the CDR3: TGTGCCAGCAGTCCTTCCCTTAGCGATCCCTCCTACGAGCAGTACTTC. As protein: CASSPSLSDPSYEQYF.

The V call is TRBV19, the J call TRBJ2-1; 13 nucleotides match TRBD2. The V and J ends lost 9 bases and 8 bases, in that order; junction bases with no gene match: 7. Germline lookup yields CDR1 LNHDA and CDR2 SQIVND (reference sequence). CDR3 size: 14 residues. For the CDR3, the DNA is TGTGCCAGCACTAGCGGGAGGGTAAAGGATGAGCAGTTCTTC. It yields the protein CASTSGRVKDEQFF.

The rearrangement uses TRBV29-1 and TRBJ1-1; the D gene is possibly TRBD1 (5 bases). The V end was cut by 5 bases, the J end by 3 bases, with 13 bases between. The CDR3 runs 13 residues. From germline, CDR1 is SQVTM and CDR2 ANQGSEA. The CDR3 DNA reads as TGCAGCGTTCCAGGGCTGGGGTACACTGAAGCTTTCTTT. It codes for CSVPGLGYTEAFF.